This is a list of T cell receptor beta chains from one sample in a study of post-analysis software for immune sequencing data. MiXCR was run by TCRdb on the PCR reads, yielding one entry per CDR3 protein. The sample shows about 540,000 distinct CDR3 sequences, around 36% of them seen only once. Sequencing was done on a sample of blood. These receptors all come from a girl younger than 18 with multiple sclerosis. The CDR3 runs from the conserved cysteine through the conserved F or W. A D gene is named only where the DNA matches it firmly. Rows give clone size only sometimes, using once, few, many, or a class for an expanded clone.

V	size	J	D	CDR3	DNA
TRBV18	.	TRBJ2-7	TRBD1	CASPPGQAAYEQYF	TGTGCCAGCCCACCCGGACAGGCCGCCTACGAGCAGTACTTC
TRBV5-1	once	TRBJ2-1	TRBD2	CASSSGTSASTGNNEQFF	TGCGCCAGCAGCTCGGGGACTAGCGCTTCGACGGGTAACAATGAGCAGTTCTTC
TRBV6-5	.	TRBJ2-4	.	CAIGALAKNIQYF	TGTGCCATCGGGGCGCTAGCCAAAAACATTCAGTACTTC
TRBV28	.	TRBJ2-3	.	CASSFRVLDTQYF	TGTGCCAGCAGTTTCCGGGTTTTGGATACGCAGTATTTT
TRBV5-1	few	TRBJ2-5	TRBD2	CASSLSGGTQETQYF	TGCGCCAGCAGCTTGAGCGGGGGGACTCAAGAGACCCAGTACTTC
TRBV29-1	few	TRBJ2-1	TRBD2	CSLTGLAGGKDYNEQFF	TGCAGCCTGACCGGGCTAGCGGGGGGGAAGGACTACAATGAGCAGTTCTTC
TRBV27	.	TRBJ1-5	TRBD1	CASSLYRGQGSDQPQHF	TGTGCCAGCAGTTTATATAGGGGACAGGGATCGGATCAGCCCCAGCATTTT
TRBV11-2	few	TRBJ2-5	.	CASSPRARIGETQYF	TGTGCCAGCAGCCCTCGCGCCAGGATCGGGGAGACCCAGTACTTC
TRBV7-9	few	TRBJ2-7	.	CASSSYKYHYEQYF	TGTGCCAGCAGCTCGTACAAGTACCACTACGAGCAGTACTTC
TRBV6-5	.	TRBJ1-1	.	CASSYSPLDRSGAEAFF	TGTGCCAGCAGTTACTCCCCCCTTGACAGGTCGGGGGCTGAAGCTTTCTTT
TRBV29-1	.	TRBJ1-4	.	CSVRLQWADGKLFF	TGCAGCGTGAGGCTCCAGTGGGCGGATGGGAAACTGTTTTTT
TRBV29-1	.	TRBJ2-5	.	CGVETQEETQYF	TGCGGCGTTGAAACCCAAGAAGAGACCCAGTACTTC
TRBV6-5	.	TRBJ1-2	.	CVSSHRTPNYGYTF	TGTGTCAGCAGTCATCGGACACCTAACTATGGCTACACCTTC
TRBV13	once	TRBJ2-7	TRBD2	CASSFRLAGGAYEQYF	TGTGCCAGCAGCTTCAGGCTAGCGGGGGGGGCCTACGAGCAGTACTTC
TRBV6-5	few	TRBJ1-2	.	CASSYATLVGGYTF	TGTGCCAGCAGTTACGCGACACTTGTGGGTGGCTACACCTTC
TRBV20-1	few	TRBJ1-2	.	CSAPTGNYGYTF	TGCAGTGCTCCCACAGGCAACTATGGCTACACCTTC
TRBV4-1	.	TRBJ1-1	TRBD1	CASSHGRGTEAFF	TGCGCCAGCAGCCATGGCAGGGGGACTGAAGCTTTCTTT
TRBV11-3	few	TRBJ1-6	.	CASSLSNGSPLHF	TGTGCCAGCAGCTTAAGTAATGGTTCACCCCTCCACTTT
TRBV7-6	.	TRBJ1-1	TRBD1	CASSLGRTGGSGSLMAEAFF	TGTGCCAGCAGCTTAGGCCGGACAGGGGGATCGGGGTCTTTGATGGCTGAAGCTTTCTTT
TRBV10-3	few	TRBJ1-5	.	CAITGDPGQPQHF	TGTGCCATCACCGGGGACCCCGGTCAGCCCCAGCATTTT
TRBV12-3/TRBV12-4	many	TRBJ2-5	TRBD2	CASSPRTSGETQYF	TGTGCCAGTTCTCCCAGGACTAGCGGGGAGACCCAGTACTTC
TRBV2	few	TRBJ2-3	TRBD1	CASRDAGGISTDTQYF	TGTGCCAGCAGGGACGCAGGGGGAATAAGCACAGATACGCAGTATTTT
TRBV6-4	many	TRBJ2-2	TRBD1	CASSAQGQVDTGELFF	TGTGCCAGCAGTGCCCAGGGACAGGTAGACACCGGGGAGCTGTTTTTT
TRBV5-1	few	TRBJ2-7	.	CASSPDSGLNEQYF	TGCGCCAGCAGCCCGGATTCAGGATTGAACGAGCAGTACTTC
TRBV12-3/TRBV12-4	few	TRBJ2-5	.	CASSFFDSGQYF	TGTGCCAGCAGTTTCTTCGACAGCGGGCAGTACTTC
TRBV21-1	.	TRBJ1-5	.	CASSKPDSRPYVDSNQPQHF	TGCGCCAGCAGCAAACCGGACAGCCGCCCGTATGTAGATAGCAATCAGCCCCAGCATTTT
TRBV29-1	few	TRBJ2-1	.	CSATGFNEQFF	TGCAGCGCTACAGGGTTTAATGAGCAGTTCTTC
TRBV20-1	.	TRBJ2-6	.	CSARVARSFSGANVLTF	TGCAGTGCTAGAGTTGCCAGATCATTCTCTGGGGCCAACGTCCTGACTTTC
TRBV14	.	TRBJ2-3	.	CASSPRGSGADTQYF	TGTGCCAGCAGCCCCCGGGGCTCTGGCGCAGATACGCAGTATTTT
TRBV6-5	many	TRBJ2-7	.	CASSYYRGSYEQYF	TGTGCCAGCAGTTATTACCGGGGGTCCTACGAGCAGTACTTC
TRBV6-2/TRBV6-3	few	TRBJ2-1	.	CASTTPAGSSYNEQFF	TGTGCCAGCACCACGCCGGCGGGGAGCTCCTACAATGAGCAGTTCTTC
TRBV7-8	.	TRBJ2-2	.	CASSPDLNTGELFF	TGTGCCAGCAGCCCCGACTTGAACACCGGGGAGCTGTTTTTT
TRBV29-1	few	TRBJ2-1	.	CSVDRWGGQYNEQFF	TGCAGCGTGGACCGATGGGGGGGCCAATACAATGAGCAGTTCTTC
TRBV6-1	.	TRBJ1-2	TRBD1	CASSGLQGAGGYTF	TGTGCCAGCAGTGGCCTCCAGGGGGCGGGTGGCTACACCTTC
TRBV29-1	few	TRBJ1-2	.	CSVAVSYGYTF	TGCAGCGTTGCAGTCAGCTATGGCTACACCTTC
TRBV9	few	TRBJ1-2	.	CASSVGPGREDGYTF	TGTGCCAGCAGCGTAGGCCCGGGCAGGGAGGATGGCTACACCTTC
TRBV6-5	.	TRBJ1-2	.	CASSYSRGPGGYTF	TGTGCCAGCAGTTACTCGCGGGGGCCGGGTGGCTACACCTTC
TRBV24-1	.	TRBJ1-4	.	CATSEGEKLFF	TGTGCCACCAGTGAGGGAGAAAAACTGTTTTTT
TRBV12-3/TRBV12-4	.	TRBJ1-1	.	CASSLALQANTEAFF	TGTGCCAGCAGTTTAGCGTTACAAGCGAACACTGAAGCTTTCTTT
TRBV20-1	few	TRBJ1-1	.	CSARGAVMNTEAFF	TGCAGTGCTAGAGGGGCGGTTATGAACACTGAAGCTTTCTTT
TRBV12-3/TRBV12-4	.	TRBJ1-1	.	CASIPLNTEAFF	TGTGCCAGCATACCGTTGAACACTGAAGCTTTCTTT
TRBV6-1	few	TRBJ2-1	TRBD1	CASRGSGTGGNNEQFF	TGTGCCAGCAGGGGGTCCGGGACAGGGGGTAACAATGAGCAGTTCTTC
TRBV18	.	TRBJ1-2	.	CASSPGQETNYGYTF	TGTGCCAGCTCGCCGGGCCAGGAAACTAACTATGGCTACACCTTC
TRBV20-1	few	TRBJ1-5	.	CSAPAGNQPQHF	TGCAGTGCCCCGGCTGGGAATCAGCCCCAGCATTTT
TRBV20-1	few	TRBJ1-2	TRBD1	CSAPPGQRWESYGYTF	TGCAGTGCCCCCCCGGGACAGAGATGGGAATCCTATGGCTACACCTTC
TRBV29-1	.	TRBJ2-5	.	CSVDCPQGRETQYF	TGCAGCGTTGATTGTCCACAGGGAAGGGAGACCCAGTACTTC
TRBV15	many	TRBJ1-6	TRBD1	CATSRGQGNSPLHF	TGTGCCACCAGCAGGGGACAGGGGAATTCACCCCTCCACTTT
TRBV7-9	.	TRBJ2-5	.	CASSFVPGGGETQYF	TGTGCCAGCAGCTTTGTGCCGGGCGGTGGAGAGACCCAGTACTTC
TRBV20-1	.	TRBJ2-5	.	CSAILQGSSQLETQYF	TGCAGTGCCATTTTACAGGGATCATCCCAATTAGAGACCCAGTACTTC
TRBV7-9	.	TRBJ1-4	.	CASTSGYKEKLFF	TGTGCCAGCACCTCGGGATATAAAGAAAAACTGTTTTTT
TRBV4-2	.	TRBJ1-4	TRBD1	CASSPLTDRGDEKLFF	TGTGCCAGCAGCCCCCTAACGGACAGGGGAGATGAAAAACTGTTTTTT
TRBV20-1	few	TRBJ2-1	.	CSARPRGINEQFF	TGCAGTGCTAGACCTCGAGGGATCAATGAGCAGTTCTTC
TRBV20-1	.	TRBJ2-5	TRBD2	CSATSGGPGETQYF	TGCAGTGCCACTAGCGGGGGGCCGGGAGAGACCCAGTACTTC
TRBV5-1	.	TRBJ2-1	TRBD1	CATTRDRNEGEQFF	TGCGCCACGACCCGGGACAGGAACGAGGGTGAGCAGTTCTTC
TRBV10-3	few	TRBJ2-2	TRBD1	CAINDGTANTGELFF	TGTGCCATCAATGACGGGACAGCGAACACCGGGGAGCTGTTTTTT
TRBV5-1	few	TRBJ2-7	.	CASSSARGTDSYEQYF	TGCGCCAGCAGTTCGGCTAGGGGGACGGACTCCTACGAGCAGTACTTC
TRBV7-2	few	TRBJ2-5	TRBD2	CASSTSGLAVETQYF	TGTGCCAGCAGCACCTCCGGACTAGCTGTGGAGACCCAGTACTTC
TRBV20-1	once	TRBJ2-3	.	CSAPTQTVADTQYF	TGCAGTGCTCCAACGCAAACAGTAGCAGATACGCAGTATTTT
TRBV29-1	.	TRBJ1-3	TRBD1	CSAGTDGNTIYF	TGCAGCGCCGGGACAGATGGAAACACCATATATTTT
TRBV5-1	.	TRBJ2-5	.	CASSLALPRETQYF	TGCGCCAGCAGCTTGGCACTCCCGAGGGAGACCCAGTACTTC